The entry below gives a single T cell receptor beta chain sequence along with its context. Its antigen remains unknown. These data originate in a study of T cell responses to AZD1222 COVID-19 vaccine. Study-level background: Doses given second, at about 4 or about 12 weeks, were pooled. Study-level results: The number of AZD1222 recipients seropositive at baseline was only 5 to 7. Following two doses of AZD1222, Spike-specific TCR breadth and depth rose.

Clones were read by immunoSEQ multiplex PCR, and TCRdb kept only the in-frame ones, dropping some. The sample has 140,000 to 150,000 clones, around 93% seen once. The sample in question was peripheral blood, obtained on day 0 of AZD1222 vaccination. This clonotype was sampled from an adult in good health.

CDR3 amino acids: CASSSYRTSGQFF. The CDR3 region has the DNA TGTGCCAGCAGCTCCTATCGGACTAGCGGGCAGTTCTTC. The chain has TRBV7-2 and TRBJ2-1; 10 nucleotides agree with TRBD2. The J segment lost 12 bases and the V segment lost 4 bases, leaving 6 bases of the junction unmatched. Germline V gives CDR1 SGHTA, CDR2 FQGNSA. CDR3 length: 13 residues.